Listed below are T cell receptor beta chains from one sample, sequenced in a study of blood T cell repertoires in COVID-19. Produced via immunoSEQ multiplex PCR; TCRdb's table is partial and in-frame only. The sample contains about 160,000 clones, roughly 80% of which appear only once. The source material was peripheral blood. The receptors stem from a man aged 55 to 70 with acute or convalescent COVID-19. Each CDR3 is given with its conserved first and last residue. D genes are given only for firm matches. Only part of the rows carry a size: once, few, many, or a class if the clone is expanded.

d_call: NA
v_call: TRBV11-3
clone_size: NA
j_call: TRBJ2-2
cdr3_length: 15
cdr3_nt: TGTGCCAGCAGCTCCCGGACTCTGAACACCGGGGAGCTGTTTTTT
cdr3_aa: CASSSRTLNTGELFF

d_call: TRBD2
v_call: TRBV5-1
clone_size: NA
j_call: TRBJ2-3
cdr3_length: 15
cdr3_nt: TGCGCCAGCAGCCTGACTAGCGGAAGCACAGATACGCAGTATTTT
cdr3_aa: CASSLTSGSTDTQYF

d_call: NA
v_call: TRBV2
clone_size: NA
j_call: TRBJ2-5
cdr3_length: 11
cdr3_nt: TGTGCCAGCTCGTACCAAGAGACCCAGTACTTC
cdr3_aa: CASSYQETQYF

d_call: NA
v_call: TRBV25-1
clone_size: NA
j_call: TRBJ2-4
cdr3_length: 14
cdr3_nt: TGTGCCAGCAGTGACGGGGGAACCAAAAACATTCAGTACTTC
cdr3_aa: CASSDGGTKNIQYF

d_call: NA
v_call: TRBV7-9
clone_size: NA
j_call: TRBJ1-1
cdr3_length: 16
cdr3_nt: TGTGCCAGCAGCTATCCTCCGGGACACCAGCTGTTTGAAGCTTTCTTT
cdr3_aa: CASSYPPGHQLFEAFF

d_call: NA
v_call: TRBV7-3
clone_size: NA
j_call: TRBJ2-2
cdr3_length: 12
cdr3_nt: TGTGCCAGCAGCGTCACTACCGGGGAGCTGTTTTTT
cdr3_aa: CASSVTTGELFF

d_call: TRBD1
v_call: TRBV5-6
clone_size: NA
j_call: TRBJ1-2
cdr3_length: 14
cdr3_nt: TGTGCCAGCAGCTCCGCTGACAGGGGCTATGGCTACACCTTC
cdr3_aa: CASSSADRGYGYTF

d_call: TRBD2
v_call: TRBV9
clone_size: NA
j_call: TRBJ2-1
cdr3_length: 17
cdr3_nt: TGTGCCAGCAGCTCCCTCGGGGGGGAGACTGGGTTGGATGAGCAGTTCTTC
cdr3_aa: CASSSLGGETGLDEQFF

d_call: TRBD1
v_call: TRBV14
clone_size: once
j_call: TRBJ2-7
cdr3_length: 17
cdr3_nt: TGTGCCAGCAGCCAAGGTGGTATCAGGGACAGGGGCTACGAGCAGTACTTC
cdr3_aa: CASSQGGIRDRGYEQYF

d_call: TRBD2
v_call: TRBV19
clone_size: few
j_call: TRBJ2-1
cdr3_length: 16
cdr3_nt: TGTGCCAGTAGTATCTTTCCTAGCGGGGGTTCCAATGAGCAGTTCTTC
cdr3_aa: CASSIFPSGGSNEQFF

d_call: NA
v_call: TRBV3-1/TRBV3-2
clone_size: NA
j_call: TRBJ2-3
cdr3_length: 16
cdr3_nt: TGTGCCAGCAGCCAAGATCAGATACAGGGCACAGATACGCAGTATTTT
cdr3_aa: CASSQDQIQGTDTQYF

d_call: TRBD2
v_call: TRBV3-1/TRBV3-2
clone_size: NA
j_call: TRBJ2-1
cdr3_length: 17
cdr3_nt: TGTGCCAGCAGCCATGACGGACTAGCGGGGGCTACCAATGAGCAGTTCTTC
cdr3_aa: CASSHDGLAGATNEQFF

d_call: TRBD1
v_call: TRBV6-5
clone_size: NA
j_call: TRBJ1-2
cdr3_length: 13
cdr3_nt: TGTGCCAGCGCAGGGGGCAGGAACTATGGCTACACCTTC
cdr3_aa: CASAGGRNYGYTF

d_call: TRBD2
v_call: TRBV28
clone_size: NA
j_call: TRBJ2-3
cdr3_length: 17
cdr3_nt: TGTGCCAGCAGTTCCCTAGCGGGGGCTTCTAGCACAGATACGCAGTATTTT
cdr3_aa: CASSSLAGASSTDTQYF

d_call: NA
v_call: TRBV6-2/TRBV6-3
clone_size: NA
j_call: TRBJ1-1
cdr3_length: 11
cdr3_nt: TGTGCCAGCAGTTACGGGACAGAAGCTTTCTTT
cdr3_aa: CASSYGTEAFF

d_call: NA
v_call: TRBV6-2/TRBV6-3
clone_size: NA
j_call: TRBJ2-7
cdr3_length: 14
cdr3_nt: TGTGCCAGCAGTTACGGAGGCGGTTCCTACGAGCAGTACTTC
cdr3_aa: CASSYGGGSYEQYF

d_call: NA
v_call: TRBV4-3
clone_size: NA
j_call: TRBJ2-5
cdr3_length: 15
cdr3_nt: TGCGCCAGCAGCTCAAGAGGGACTGGAGAGGAGACCCAGTACTTC
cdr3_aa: CASSSRGTGEETQYF

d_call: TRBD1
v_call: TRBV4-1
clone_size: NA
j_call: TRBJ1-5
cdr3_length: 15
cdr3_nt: TGCGCCAGCAGCCAGGCCGGACAGGGCAATCAGCCCCAGCATTTT
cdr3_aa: CASSQAGQGNQPQHF

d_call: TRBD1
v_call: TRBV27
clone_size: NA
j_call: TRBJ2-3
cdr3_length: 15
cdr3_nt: TGTGCCAGCAGTTCCGGACAGGCCGGGGCAGATACGCAGTATTTT
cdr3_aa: CASSSGQAGADTQYF

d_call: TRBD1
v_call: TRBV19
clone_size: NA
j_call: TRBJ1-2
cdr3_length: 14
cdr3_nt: TGTGCCAGTAGTATGGGACAGGTCGGCTATGGCTACACCTTC
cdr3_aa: CASSMGQVGYGYTF

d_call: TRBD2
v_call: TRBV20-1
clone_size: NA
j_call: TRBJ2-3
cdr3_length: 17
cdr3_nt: TGCAGTGCTAGTAGTGGACTAGCGGGGGGGAACACAGATACGCAGTATTTT
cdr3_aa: CSASSGLAGGNTDTQYF

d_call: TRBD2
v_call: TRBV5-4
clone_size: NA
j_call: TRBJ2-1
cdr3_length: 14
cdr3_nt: TGTGCCAGCTCAATGGGCGGGGGGTTCGATGAGCAGTTCTTC
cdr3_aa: CASSMGGGFDEQFF

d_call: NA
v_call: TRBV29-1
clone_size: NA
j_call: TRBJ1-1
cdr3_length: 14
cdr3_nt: TGCAGCGTTGAAGCGCGGGGCGAGGACGCTGAAGCTTTCTTT
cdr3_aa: CSVEARGEDAEAFF

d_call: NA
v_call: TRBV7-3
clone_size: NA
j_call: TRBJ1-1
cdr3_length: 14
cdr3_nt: TGTGCCAGCAGCCTCTCACAGGGGAACACTGAAGCTTTCTTT
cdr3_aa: CASSLSQGNTEAFF

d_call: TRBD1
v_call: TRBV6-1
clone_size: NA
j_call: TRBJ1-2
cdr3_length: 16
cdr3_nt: TGTGCCAGCAGTGAAGAGAGGACAGGGGGCAGCGATGGCTACACCTTC
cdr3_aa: CASSEERTGGSDGYTF

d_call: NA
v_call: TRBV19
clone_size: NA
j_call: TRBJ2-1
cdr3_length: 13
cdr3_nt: TGTGCCAGTGGCCCAAACCCCTACAATGAGCAGTTCTTC
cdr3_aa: CASGPNPYNEQFF

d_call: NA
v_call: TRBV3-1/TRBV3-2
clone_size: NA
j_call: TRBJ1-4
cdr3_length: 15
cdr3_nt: TGTGCCAGCAGCCAAGGGCGGATTGTTAATGAAAAACTGTTTTTT
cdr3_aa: CASSQGRIVNEKLFF

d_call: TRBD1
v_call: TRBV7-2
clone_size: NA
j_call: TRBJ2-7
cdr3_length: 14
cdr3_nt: TGTGCCAGCAGCTTAGTGACAGGGACCTACGAGCAGTACTTC
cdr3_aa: CASSLVTGTYEQYF

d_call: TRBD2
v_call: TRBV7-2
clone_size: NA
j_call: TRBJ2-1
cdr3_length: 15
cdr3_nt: TGTGCCAGCAGCCCCCGCAGCGGGGGGTGGAATGAGCAGTTCTTC
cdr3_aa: CASSPRSGGWNEQFF

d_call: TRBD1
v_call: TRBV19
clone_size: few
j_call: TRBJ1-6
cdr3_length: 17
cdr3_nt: TGTGCCAGTAGGTCCGGGACAGGGGGCGCCTATAATTCACCCCTCCACTTT
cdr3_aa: CASRSGTGGAYNSPLHF

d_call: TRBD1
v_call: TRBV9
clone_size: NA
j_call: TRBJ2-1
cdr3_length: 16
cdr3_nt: TGTGCCAGCAGCCATTCCCGGGACAGGGATTTTCGGGAGCAGTTCTTC
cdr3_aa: CASSHSRDRDFREQFF

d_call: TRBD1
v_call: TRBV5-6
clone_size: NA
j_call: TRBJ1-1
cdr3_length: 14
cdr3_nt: TGTGCCAGCAGCCTGGACAGGAGGGGCACTGAAGCTTTCTTT
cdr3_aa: CASSLDRRGTEAFF

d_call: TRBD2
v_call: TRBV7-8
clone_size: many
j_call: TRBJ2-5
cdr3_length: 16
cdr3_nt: TGTGCCAGCAGCTTCCCGGGACTAGCGGGCCAAGAGACCCAGTACTTC
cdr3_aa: CASSFPGLAGQETQYF

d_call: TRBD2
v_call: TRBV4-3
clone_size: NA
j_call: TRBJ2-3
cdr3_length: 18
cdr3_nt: TGCGCCAGCAGCCAAGATCCCGGACTAGCGGGTGTCACAGATACGCAGTATTTT
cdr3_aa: CASSQDPGLAGVTDTQYF

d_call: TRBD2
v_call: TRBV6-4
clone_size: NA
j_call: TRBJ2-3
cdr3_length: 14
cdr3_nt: TGTGCCAGCAGCCCGACTAGCGCGATAGATACGCAGTATTTT
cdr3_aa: CASSPTSAIDTQYF

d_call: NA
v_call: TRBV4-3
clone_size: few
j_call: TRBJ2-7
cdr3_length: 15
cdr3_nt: TGCGCCAGCAGCCAAGATGGCAGGAGGGGTGTCGAGCAGTACTTC
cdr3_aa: CASSQDGRRGVEQYF

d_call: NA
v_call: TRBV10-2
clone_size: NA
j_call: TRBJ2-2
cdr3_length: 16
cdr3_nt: TGCGCCAGCAGTGGCCAGGGGCGTGGTAACACCGGGGAGCTGTTTTTT
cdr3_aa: CASSGQGRGNTGELFF

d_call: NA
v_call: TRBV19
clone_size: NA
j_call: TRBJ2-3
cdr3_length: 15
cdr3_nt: TGTGCCAGTAGCCCTCGGGCTAGCGGCACAGATACGCAGTATTTT
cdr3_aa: CASSPRASGTDTQYF

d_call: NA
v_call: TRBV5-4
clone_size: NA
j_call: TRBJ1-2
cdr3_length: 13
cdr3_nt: TGTGCCAGCAGCTCCGACAGCGTTTATGGCTACACCTTC
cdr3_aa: CASSSDSVYGYTF

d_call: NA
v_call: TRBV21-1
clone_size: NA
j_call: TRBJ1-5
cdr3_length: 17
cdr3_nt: TGTGCCAGCAGCAACCTTAAATCACAGGGACCCAATCAGCCCCAGCATTTT
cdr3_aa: CASSNLKSQGPNQPQHF

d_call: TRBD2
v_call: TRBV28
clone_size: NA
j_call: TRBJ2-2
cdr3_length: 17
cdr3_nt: TGTGCCAGCTCTAGAGGGGCTAGCGGGGGGGTGCACGGGGAGCTGTTTTTT
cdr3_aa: CASSRGASGGVHGELFF

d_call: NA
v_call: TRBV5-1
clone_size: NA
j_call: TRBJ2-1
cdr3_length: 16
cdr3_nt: TGCGCCAGCAGCTTGGGGGGCCAGAGCTCCTACAATGAGCAGTTCTTC
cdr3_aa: CASSLGGQSSYNEQFF

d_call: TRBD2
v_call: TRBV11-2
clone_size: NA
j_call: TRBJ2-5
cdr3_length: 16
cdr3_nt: TGTGCCAGCAGCCCAGAGATAAGCGGGGGGTTGGAGACCCAGTACTTC
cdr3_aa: CASSPEISGGLETQYF

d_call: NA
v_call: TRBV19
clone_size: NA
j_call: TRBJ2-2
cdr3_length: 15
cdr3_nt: TGTGCCAGTAGTATAGCTGGGGGCGAGGTCGGGGAGCTGTTTTTT
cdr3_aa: CASSIAGGEVGELFF

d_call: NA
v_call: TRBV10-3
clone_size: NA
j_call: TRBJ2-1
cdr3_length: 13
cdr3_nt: TGTGCCATCAGTCAGGGTTCGGCCAATGAGCAGTTCTTC
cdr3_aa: CAISQGSANEQFF